The 27 T cell receptor beta chains below were found in one sample sequenced in a study of blood T cells in healthy people across ages. A second PCR, run for roughly 7 to 11 cycles, used a sample-barcoded 5' primer plus a J-beta primer mix. MiXCR was run by TCRdb on the 5' RACE reads, yielding one entry per CDR3 protein. This sample has approximately 820,000 distinct CDR3 sequences; around two fifths occur once, and the top ten carry roughly 19%. The sample was blood. Receptor source: a man between 60 and 70 years old in good health.

The sample holds many counts of this clonotype. The V gene is TRBV5-1, the J gene TRBJ1-2; TRBD1 aligns across 9 bases. CDR1 SGHRS and CDR2 YFSETQ come from the germline V gene. J gave up 4 bases and V 0 bases, and 4 bases lay outside the gene matches. The CDR3 spans 15 residues. The CDR3 nucleotides are TGCGCCAGCAGCTTGGTTGGACAGGGGTTCTATGGCTACACCTTC. Its translation is CASSLVGQGFYGYTF.

This clonotype came up a few times. This chain connects TRBV20-1 to TRBJ2-3; tentative D call: TRBD2 (6 bases). Germline-derived CDR1 and CDR2 are DFQATT and SNEGSKA (reference sequence). V was trimmed by 1 base and J by 7 bases, leaving 15 bases between them. The CDR3 runs 14 residues. CDR3 sequence reads: CSARAGTGTHTQYF. The CDR3 DNA follows: TGCAGTGCTAGAGCTGGGACTGGGACCCATACGCAGTATTTT.

The V gene is TRBV20-1, the J gene TRBJ1-6, with D perhaps TRBD1 (5 bases). The V gene lost 0 bases and the J gene lost 5 bases, with 17 bases spanning the gap. The germline gives CDR1 DFQATT, CDR2 SNEGSKA (reference sequence). This CDR3 has 17 amino acids. This chain's CDR3 is CSARDAQGRGNNSPLHF. The CDR3 nucleotides are TGCAGTGCTAGAGATGCCCAGGGAAGGGGCAATAATTCACCCCTCCACTTT.

The chain recombines TRBV6-2 or TRBV6-3 with TRBJ1-1; no clear D. Trimming took off 7 bases at V and 8 bases at J, with 11 bases between the two ends. Per germline, CDR1 MNHEY and CDR2 SVGEGT. The CDR3 spans 11 residues. The CDR3 sequence is CASIQHWEAFF. The CDR3 DNA reads as TGTGCCAGCATTCAACATTGGGAAGCTTTCTTT.

The V and J genes are TRBV2 and TRBJ1-2; 7 nucleotides line up with TRBD1. Germline CDR1 is SNHLY and CDR2 is FYNNEI. The CDR3 consists of 14 residues. J was trimmed by 5 bases and V by 6 bases; bases with no gene match: 9. The CDR3, as DNA: TGTGCCAGCAGCGGAGGAGGGGGCTCATATGGCTACACCTTC. Protein product: CASSGGGGSYGYTF.

This chain joins TRBV6-2 or TRBV6-3 and TRBJ2-5; possibly TRBD2 for D (7 bases). The CDR3 is 15 residues long. CDR1 MNHEY and CDR2 SVGEGT come from the germline V gene. V was shortened by 5 bases and J by 1 base, with 14 bases between the two germline ends. The CDR3 loop reads CASSRRGALQETQYF. The DNA of the CDR3 is TGTGCCAGCAGTCGACGGGGGGCCCTCCAAGAGACCCAGTACTTC.

Comment on this clonotype: This clone may be a read error of a much larger clone one base away. The J gene is TRBJ1-2, the V gene TRBV28, with 7 bases that match TRBD1. The V gene's germline CDR1 is MDHEN and CDR2 SYDVKM. The CDR3 has 14 amino acids. The CDR3 DNA follows: TGTACCAGCAGTTTACAGGGGCTTGACTATGGCTACACCTTC. Its translation: CTSSLQGLDYGYTF.

The table lists this clonotype with a few counts. V gene TRBV28 combines with J gene TRBJ1-4; the D gene is possibly TRBD1 (5 bases). V lost 5 bases to trimming and J lost 8 bases, with 15 bases between them. This CDR3 has 14 amino acids. In germline, CDR1 is MDHEN, CDR2 SYDVKM. CDR3 in DNA: TGTGCCAGCAGTCCCGGGACGTTACTAGAAAAACTGTTTTTT. Its translation: CASSPGTLLEKLFF.

V is TRBV29-1 and J is TRBJ1-1; perhaps TRBD1 as D (5 bases). Deletions cut 6 bases from V and 0 bases from J, with 23 bases between. The V gene's germline CDR1 is SQVTM and CDR2 ANQGSEA. The length of the CDR3 is 17 residues. The CDR3 region has the DNA TGCAGCGTCTGGGGCATAGGAAGGGTTGAAATGAACACTGAAGCTTTCTTT. Translated: CSVWGIGRVEMNTEAFF.

This chain uses TRBV28 with TRBJ2-5; a weak D match, TRBD1 (6 bases). The J call may be incorrect, as the DNA end agrees better with TRBJ2-7. Per germline, CDR1 MDHEN and CDR2 SYDVKM. The CDR3 loop spans 13 amino acids. The DNA of the CDR3 is TGTGCCAGCAGTTTACCCGGGACACACGAGCAGTACTTC. Translated: CASSLPGTHEQYF.

This clonotype was counted only a few times. The CDR3 loop reads CASSAFSGEAQYF. The CDR3 bases are TGTGCCAGCAGCGCATTTAGCGGGGAGGCCCAGTACTTC. The genes are TRBV9 and TRBJ2-5, with TRBD2 matching 8 bases. J lost 9 bases, V lost 3 bases, and 7 bases had no gene match. This CDR3 is 13 amino acids long. From germline, CDR1 is SGDLS and CDR2 YYNGEE.

This clonotype was seen at least ten times. The V gene is TRBV7-3, the J gene TRBJ2-1; D is possibly TRBD2 (6 bases). CDR3 length equals 17 residues. V was cut by 0 bases and J by 2 bases, with 14 bases left in between. The germline CDR1 and CDR2 sequences are SGHTA and FQGTGA. The CDR3 coding sequence is TGTGCCAGCAGCTTAACGGCTTTGCGGGGTACCTACAATGAGCAGTTCTTC. It specifies CASSLTALRGTYNEQFF.

The chain links TRBV20-1 to TRBJ2-7; 14 bases fit TRBD2. This CDR3 has 15 amino acids. CDR1 is DFQATT, CDR2 SNEGSKA, per germline (reference sequence). V was pared by 3 bases and J by 2 bases, with 3 bases of the junction left unmatched. This CDR3 reads CSARGLAGDPYEQYF. The DNA of the CDR3 is TGCAGTGCTAGGGGACTAGCGGGGGACCCCTACGAGCAGTACTTC.

V usage is TRBV18 and J usage is TRBJ2-7; D might be TRBD1 (5 bases). In germline, CDR1 is KGHSH, CDR2 LQKENI. The CDR3 consists of 13 residues. Trimming cost V 1 base and J 5 bases, with 9 bases left between them. CDR3 coding DNA: TGTGCCAGCTCACCACAGGGGATCAACGAGCAGTACTTC. Encoded protein: CASSPQGINEQYF.

The chain carries TRBV27 and TRBJ1-6; D is undetermined. V lost 8 bases and J lost 8, with 10 bases in between. Germline values: CDR1 MNHEY, CDR2 SMNVEV (reference sequence). The CDR3 has 12 amino acids. Here the CDR3 DNA reads TGTGCCAGCGGGCTCTCTTATTCACCCCTCCACTTT. Its translation: CASGLSYSPLHF.

The chain uses TRBV7-9 and TRBJ2-7; 9 bases line up with TRBD1. The CDR3 has 15 residues. V was pared by 4 bases and J by 2 bases, with 6 bases of the junction left unmatched. Germline values: CDR1 SEHNR, CDR2 FQNEAQ (reference sequence). The DNA for the CDR3 is TGTGCCAGCAGCTCGGGACAGGGACTTACCTACGAGCAGTACTTC. This encodes CASSSGQGLTYEQYF.

The chain uses TRBV10-3 and TRBJ1-4; 9 bases align to TRBD1. V was pared by 8 bases and J by 8 bases, with 6 bases of the junction left unmatched. CDR3 size: 13 residues. Germline V lookup: CDR1 ENHRY, CDR2 SYGVKD. DNA for the CDR3: TGTGCCATCGGGGGACAGGGCCAGGAAAAACTGTTTTTT. It is translated as CAIGGQGQEKLFF.

The chain recombines TRBV27 with TRBJ1-1; D is ambiguous. The CDR3 runs 14 residues. Between the trimmed V and J ends, which lost 6 bases and 1 base, there was a span of 12 bases. CDR1 is MNHEY, CDR2 SMNVEV, per germline (reference sequence). The CDR3 protein is CASSAQMWNTEAFF. The CDR3 DNA reads as TGTGCCAGCAGCGCTCAGATGTGGAACACTGAAGCTTTCTTT.

This clonotype has just a few counts. V is TRBV6-2 or TRBV6-3 and J is TRBJ2-7; weak D call: TRBD2 (6 bases). This CDR3 is built from 14 residues. Germline CDR1 and CDR2: MNHEY and SVGEGT. V shed 6 bases and J shed 3 bases, with 15 bases lying between them. CDR3 region: CASSLRGFGYEQYF. CDR3 coding DNA: TGTGCCAGCAGCCTGCGGGGCTTTGGCTACGAGCAGTACTTC.

The rearrangement links TRBV5-1 to TRBJ2-3, with 15 bases that match TRBD2. Germline CDR1 SGHRS, CDR2 YFSETQ. With V trimmed by 3 bases and J by 8 bases, 4 bases remained unmatched. There are 15 residues in the CDR3. The CDR3, as DNA: TGCGCCAGCAGCTCCGGGACTAGCGGGGGGCGTACGCAGTATTTT. Translating it yields CASSSGTSGGRTQYF. Filled out from reference TRBV5-1 and TRBJ2-3, the complete variable domain reads KAGVTQTPRYLIKTRGQQVTLSCSPISGHRSVSWYQQTPGQGLQFLFEYFSETQRNKGNFPGRFSGRQFSNSRSEMNVSTLELGDSALYLCASSSGTSGGRTQYFGPGTRLTVL.

Only a few counts were recorded for this clonotype. The chain uses TRBV7-2 and TRBJ2-1; no reliable D call. Trimming took off 2 bases at V and 4 bases at J, with 24 bases between the two ends. The length of the CDR3 is 19 residues. Germline lookup yields CDR1 SGHTA and CDR2 FQGNSA. The CDR3 loop is CASSLYRRLSSTSYNEQFF. CDR3 coding DNA: TGTGCCAGCAGCTTATATCGGAGACTGTCCTCTACGTCGTACAATGAGCAGTTCTTC.

In this sample, this clonotype turned up a few times. The genes are TRBV6-5 and TRBJ1-2, with 8 bases aligning to TRBD1. This CDR3 contains 15 residues. CDR1 and CDR2 (germline): MNHEY, SVGAGI. Unmatched junction bases numbered 8, after V lost 3 bases and J lost 5 bases. The CDR3 reads CASSYLSGQGYGYTF. CDR3 nucleotide sequence: TGTGCCAGCAGTTATCTTTCCGGACAGGGTTATGGCTACACCTTC.

The count of this clonotype is one. This sequence joins TRBV12-3 or TRBV12-4 and TRBJ2-5; TRBD2 matches at 7 bases. V was pared by 3 bases and J by 5 bases, with 6 bases of the junction left unmatched. The CDR3 spans 14 residues. The CDR3 region is CASSFRAGWETQYF. The DNA for the CDR3 is TGTGCCAGCAGTTTCAGAGCGGGATGGGAGACCCAGTACTTC.

The chain couples TRBV6-5 to TRBJ2-7, with 10 bases fitting TRBD1. Germline CDR1 is MNHEY and CDR2 is SVGAGI. The CDR3 runs to 15 residues. The V gene end was trimmed by 6 bases and the J gene end by 3 bases; junction bases not matched to a gene: 8. CDR3 DNA: TGTGCCAGCAGAACCGACAGGGGGCATCTCTACGAGCAGTACTTC. This translates into CASRTDRGHLYEQYF.

This clonotype was recorded a few times. The rearrangement links TRBV9 to TRBJ2-5, with TRBD1 matching 8 bases. The J call may be mistaken, given a closer DNA end match to TRBJ2-7. Per germline, CDR1 SGDLS and CDR2 YYNGEE. The CDR3 totals 14 residues. CDR3 DNA: TGTGCCAGCAGCCCTCACAGGGGGACCTACGAGCAGTACTTC. This gives the protein CASSPHRGTYEQYF.

This clonotype appeared a few times. The V and J genes are TRBV20-1 and TRBJ1-2; D not certain. CDR1 DFQATT and CDR2 SNEGSKA come from the germline V gene (reference sequence). The CDR3 has 17 amino acids. V lost 1 base to trimming and J lost 8 bases, with 26 bases between them. CDR3 coding DNA: TGCAGTGCTAGAGGGTATACGGCGGCAAAGCTCGATGGAGGCTACACCTTC. This gives the protein CSARGYTAAKLDGGYTF.

The J gene is TRBJ2-1, the V gene TRBV7-2; the match to TRBD2 covers 10 bases. Germline-derived CDR1 and CDR2 are SGHTA and FQGNSA. The CDR3 runs 14 residues. The junction had 5 bases not matched to a gene; V was cut back by 4 bases and J by 8 bases. CDR3 residues: CASSSGLARDEQFF. As DNA, the CDR3 is TGTGCCAGCAGCTCGGGACTAGCGAGGGATGAGCAGTTCTTC.